This is a list of T cell receptor beta chains from one sample in a study of human T cells and chemical hapten exposure. TCRdb analysed the RACE reads with MiXCR anew, one entry per CDR3 protein. The sample lists about 70,000 distinct CDR3 sequences, about 8% seen once, with around 3.5% in the top ten. This sample comprised whole blood, obtained in connection with sensitization to the hapten diphenylcyclopropenone (DPC). The receptors derive from a woman aged 45-65 years with alopecia areata. Some clones in this sample may be carry-over from other donors' samples. Each CDR3 is given with its conserved first and last residue. The order of the fields is V gene, J gene, clone size, D gene, CDR3 protein, CDR3 DNA. A D gene is named only where the DNA matches it firmly. The listing skips clone size in some rows; elsewhere it reads once, few, many or a size class.

TRBV27	TRBJ1-1	NA	TRBD1	CASSLSTGGFAEAFF	TGTGCCAGCAGTTTATCTACAGGGGGTTTTGCTGAAGCTTTCTTT
TRBV29-1	TRBJ1-3	few	NA	CSVVEGNSGNTIYF	TGCAGCGTTGTCGAGGGTAACTCTGGAAACACCATATATTTT
TRBV2	TRBJ2-5	few	TRBD2	CASSELAGGIETQYF	TGTGCCAGCAGTGAACTAGCGGGGGGTATAGAGACCCAGTACTTC
TRBV5-6	TRBJ2-5	few	NA	CASSSEQEETQYF	TGTGCCAGCAGCTCTGAACAGGAAGAGACCCAGTACTTC
TRBV5-1	TRBJ2-5	many	NA	CASSPGASKETQYF	TGCGCCAGCAGCCCCGGGGCCTCGAAGGAGACCCAGTACTTC
TRBV7-7	TRBJ2-2	NA	NA	CASSSTTGEDIGELFF	TGTGCCAGCAGCTCAACTACAGGGGAGGATATCGGGGAGCTGTTTTTT
TRBV6-1	TRBJ1-2	many	NA	CASSEAPYGYTF	TGTGCCAGCAGTGAGGCTCCCTATGGCTACACCTTC
TRBV28	TRBJ2-2	few	TRBD2	CASREGAGELFF	TGTGCCAGCCGGGAGGGGGCCGGGGAGCTGTTTTTT
TRBV6-2/TRBV6-3	TRBJ1-4	many	NA	CASINTGTSDEKLFF	TGTGCCAGCATTAATACCGGGACGTCGGATGAAAAACTGTTTTTT
TRBV3-1	TRBJ2-3	many	NA	CASSQPSGTQYF	TGTGCCAGCAGCCAACCGAGCGGGACGCAGTATTTT
TRBV28	TRBJ2-7	NA	NA	CASSRDWSSYEQYF	TGTGCCAGCAGTCGGGACTGGAGCTCCTACGAGCAGTACTTC
TRBV2	TRBJ2-6	NA	NA	CAGRRTSGANVLTF	TGTGCAGGGCGACGGACCTCTGGGGCCAACGTCCTGACTTTC
TRBV29-1	TRBJ2-5	NA	NA	CSVAPGFLAETQYF	TGCAGCGTTGCCCCCGGGTTCCTGGCAGAGACCCAGTACTTC
TRBV7-2	TRBJ1-6	few	TRBD1	CASSLIGGFSNNSPLHF	TGTGCCAGCAGCTTAATAGGGGGCTTTAGTAATAATTCACCCCTCCACTTT
TRBV20-1	TRBJ2-7	many	TRBD2	CSARWTSGGYEQYF	TGCAGTGCTAGGTGGACTAGCGGGGGCTACGAGCAGTACTTC
TRBV5-4	TRBJ1-4	few	NA	CASSLQGQENEKLFF	TGTGCCAGCAGCTTGCAGGGGCAGGAGAATGAAAAACTGTTTTTT
TRBV10-3	TRBJ2-7	few	TRBD2	CAISDRSTSGSGGEQYF	TGTGCCATCAGTGACCGAAGTACTAGCGGGAGCGGAGGTGAGCAGTACTTC
TRBV6-5	TRBJ2-5	few	NA	CASSSTGSRETQYF	TGTGCCAGCAGTTCCACAGGGAGTCGAGAGACCCAGTACTTC
TRBV6-5	TRBJ1-1	many	NA	CASSYNPGRATEAFF	TGTGCCAGCAGTTACAATCCGGGCAGGGCCACTGAAGCTTTCTTT
TRBV29-1	TRBJ1-1	few	NA	CSSEGRVNTEAFF	TGCAGCTCCGAGGGCAGGGTGAACACTGAAGCTTTCTTT